This is a list of T cell receptor beta chains from one sample in a study of immune heterogeneity within non-small cell lung tumors. One entry per CDR3 protein results from TCRdb running MiXCR on the multiplex PCR reads. The table has under 7,000 distinct CDR3 sequences, around 20% seen once. Sequenced: lung tumor tissue. These receptors were collected from a middle-aged man with non-small cell lung cancer. Each CDR3 is given with its conserved first and last residue. A D gene is named only where the DNA matches it firmly. Some rows have no size entry. The others give once, few or many, or a class for an expanded clone.

v_gene: TRBV9; abundance: medium-sized; d_gene: TRBD2; j_gene: TRBJ2-1; CDR3nt: TGTGCCAGCAGCGTATCCTCTAGCGGGGTTTCCTACAATGAGCAGTTCTTC; CDR3aa: CASSVSSSGVSYNEQFF
v_gene: TRBV6-1; abundance: many; d_gene: TRBD1; j_gene: TRBJ1-1; CDR3nt: TGTGCCAGCACCACCGGGACAGGTGAAGCTTTCTTT; CDR3aa: CASTTGTGEAFF
v_gene: TRBV5-4; abundance: NA; d_gene: TRBD2; j_gene: TRBJ2-4; CDR3nt: TGTGCCAGCAGCTTACTAGCGGAGGGGCCCCTAGCCAAAAACATTCAGTACTTC; CDR3aa: CASSLLAEGPLAKNIQYF
v_gene: TRBV9; abundance: NA; d_gene: NA; j_gene: TRBJ2-1; CDR3nt: TGTGTCAGCACCAGATGGGGGGGGCAATACGATGAGCAGTTCTTC; CDR3aa: CVSTRWGGQYDEQFF
v_gene: TRBV6-1; abundance: medium-sized; d_gene: NA; j_gene: TRBJ2-7; CDR3nt: TGTGCCAGCAGGTTGACGGCCTACTACGAGCAGTACTTC; CDR3aa: CASRLTAYYEQYF
v_gene: TRBV5-6; abundance: medium-sized; d_gene: NA; j_gene: TRBJ1-4; CDR3nt: TGTGCCAGCAGCCTCCTTAGAGGCAGTGCTGGTGCCGAAAAACTGTTTTTT; CDR3aa: CASSLLRGSAGAEKLFF
v_gene: TRBV6-5; abundance: medium-sized; d_gene: NA; j_gene: TRBJ1-6; CDR3nt: TGTGCCAGCAGTTACACCGAGATCAGAATCTCCTCCTATAATTCACCCCTCCACTTT; CDR3aa: CASSYTEIRISSYNSPLHF
v_gene: TRBV20-1; abundance: many; d_gene: NA; j_gene: TRBJ2-3; CDR3nt: TGCAGTGCTATCAAGACCGGCGGGTTCCCAGATACGCAGTATTTT; CDR3aa: CSAIKTGGFPDTQYF
v_gene: TRBV7-2; abundance: medium-sized; d_gene: NA; j_gene: TRBJ2-7; CDR3nt: TGTGCCAGCAGCTTCATCTACGAGCAGTACTTC; CDR3aa: CASSFIYEQYF
v_gene: TRBV7-2; abundance: many; d_gene: TRBD2; j_gene: TRBJ2-3; CDR3nt: TGTGCCAGCAGCCCCGGACTAGCGGGATCCCGGGATACGCAGTATTTT; CDR3aa: CASSPGLAGSRDTQYF
v_gene: TRBV2; abundance: medium-sized; d_gene: NA; j_gene: TRBJ2-7; CDR3nt: TGTGCCAGCAGTTTATCCTACGAGCAGTACTTC; CDR3aa: CASSLSYEQYF
v_gene: TRBV5-8; abundance: medium-sized; d_gene: TRBD1; j_gene: TRBJ2-7; CDR3nt: TGTGCCAGCAGCACCCACAGGGGCTCGCTGGGCTACGAGCAGTACTTC; CDR3aa: CASSTHRGSLGYEQYF
v_gene: TRBV20-1; abundance: medium-sized; d_gene: NA; j_gene: TRBJ2-3; CDR3nt: TGCAGTGCTAGGGGGGGACGGAGCACAGATACGCAGTATTTT; CDR3aa: CSARGGRSTDTQYF
v_gene: TRBV7-8; abundance: medium-sized; d_gene: NA; j_gene: TRBJ2-7; CDR3nt: TGTGCCAGCAGGCGCGGTTTGGTGTACGAGCAGTACTTC; CDR3aa: CASRRGLVYEQYF
v_gene: TRBV19; abundance: medium-sized; d_gene: TRBD1; j_gene: TRBJ2-3; CDR3nt: TGTGCCAGTAGTACTCCGACAGGGTCAAAAGATACGCAGTATTTT; CDR3aa: CASSTPTGSKDTQYF
v_gene: TRBV15; abundance: many; d_gene: NA; j_gene: TRBJ2-2; CDR3nt: TGTGCCACCAGCAGTCCGACTCCTTACACCGGGGAGCTGTTTTTT; CDR3aa: CATSSPTPYTGELFF
v_gene: TRBV12-3/TRBV12-4; abundance: medium-sized; d_gene: NA; j_gene: TRBJ2-5; CDR3nt: TGTGCCAGCACCCAGCTACAGACGGGGTTGGAGACCCAGTACTTC; CDR3aa: CASTQLQTGLETQYF
v_gene: TRBV2; abundance: medium-sized; d_gene: NA; j_gene: TRBJ2-1; CDR3nt: TGTGCCAGCAGGCAACGGGGGGCACTTTCCTACAATGAGCAGTTCTTC; CDR3aa: CASRQRGALSYNEQFF
v_gene: TRBV27; abundance: medium-sized; d_gene: TRBD2; j_gene: TRBJ2-3; CDR3nt: TGTGCCAGCATCCACCTAGCGGGGGGGACAGATACGCAGTATTTT; CDR3aa: CASIHLAGGTDTQYF
v_gene: TRBV20-1; abundance: medium-sized; d_gene: NA; j_gene: TRBJ2-7; CDR3nt: TGCAGTGCTACCCCCGCCTACGAGCAGTACTTC; CDR3aa: CSATPAYEQYF
v_gene: TRBV6-1; abundance: NA; d_gene: NA; j_gene: TRBJ1-3; CDR3nt: TGTGCCAGCAGTCCGGACAGCGGAAACACCATATATTTT; CDR3aa: CASSPDSGNTIYF
v_gene: TRBV28; abundance: medium-sized; d_gene: TRBD1; j_gene: TRBJ1-1; CDR3nt: TGTGCCAGCAGTTTTGGGGACAGGGATGAAGCTTTCTTT; CDR3aa: CASSFGDRDEAFF
v_gene: TRBV6-1; abundance: NA; d_gene: NA; j_gene: TRBJ2-5; CDR3nt: TGTGCCAGCAGGAGACTAGGGGGGGGAGAGACCCAGTACTTC; CDR3aa: CASRRLGGGETQYF
v_gene: TRBV18; abundance: NA; d_gene: NA; j_gene: TRBJ2-5; CDR3nt: TGTGCCAGCTCACTGCAAGAGACCCAGTACTTC; CDR3aa: CASSLQETQYF
v_gene: TRBV14; abundance: many; d_gene: TRBD1; j_gene: TRBJ1-1; CDR3nt: TGTGCCAGCAGCCAAGTCGGGGCAGGGGGCACTGAAGCTTTCTTT; CDR3aa: CASSQVGAGGTEAFF
v_gene: TRBV14; abundance: few; d_gene: TRBD1; j_gene: TRBJ2-2; CDR3nt: TGTGCCAGCAGCCAACAAACCGGGACAGCGAACACCGGGGAGCTGTTTTTT; CDR3aa: CASSQQTGTANTGELFF
v_gene: TRBV27; abundance: medium-sized; d_gene: TRBD1; j_gene: TRBJ1-3; CDR3nt: TGTGCCAGCAGTTTATCGGGGGGACAGTCTGGAAACACCATATATTTT; CDR3aa: CASSLSGGQSGNTIYF
v_gene: TRBV7-9; abundance: medium-sized; d_gene: NA; j_gene: TRBJ2-2; CDR3nt: TGTGCCAGCAGCTTAGATGGAGGGAACACCGGGGAGCTGTTTTTT; CDR3aa: CASSLDGGNTGELFF
v_gene: TRBV27; abundance: medium-sized; d_gene: TRBD1; j_gene: TRBJ1-4; CDR3nt: TGTGCCAGCAGTTTAGGGCAGGGGGGACAAGAAAAACTGTTTTTT; CDR3aa: CASSLGQGGQEKLFF
v_gene: TRBV11-1; abundance: medium-sized; d_gene: TRBD1; j_gene: TRBJ2-3; CDR3nt: TGTGCCACCAGGGACAGCAGAAACACAGATACGCAGTATTTT; CDR3aa: CATRDSRNTDTQYF
v_gene: TRBV19; abundance: medium-sized; d_gene: TRBD2; j_gene: TRBJ2-7; CDR3nt: TGTGCCAGTAGTATAGGGACTAGCGGAAACCCGCTCTACGAGCAGTACTTC; CDR3aa: CASSIGTSGNPLYEQYF
v_gene: TRBV27; abundance: medium-sized; d_gene: TRBD2; j_gene: TRBJ2-1; CDR3nt: TGTGCCAGCAGTTCTCGGGGGGGGGTTCAAAATGAGCAGTTCTTC; CDR3aa: CASSSRGGVQNEQFF
v_gene: TRBV28; abundance: many; d_gene: TRBD1; j_gene: TRBJ1-2; CDR3nt: TGTGCCAGCAGTTTATTGGGGACAGACTATGGCTACACCTTC; CDR3aa: CASSLLGTDYGYTF
v_gene: TRBV29-1; abundance: NA; d_gene: TRBD2; j_gene: TRBJ2-1; CDR3nt: TGCAGCGTTGGGGGTGGGCTAGCGGGAATTGAGCAGTTCTTC; CDR3aa: CSVGGGLAGIEQFF
v_gene: TRBV6-1; abundance: medium-sized; d_gene: NA; j_gene: TRBJ2-2; CDR3nt: TGTGCCAGCAGGTCGGGCACCGGGGAGCTGTTTTTT; CDR3aa: CASRSGTGELFF
v_gene: TRBV4-2; abundance: NA; d_gene: TRBD1; j_gene: TRBJ2-7; CDR3nt: TGTGCCAGCAGCGTGGACAGGTTATCCTACGAGCAGTACTTC; CDR3aa: CASSVDRLSYEQYF
v_gene: TRBV15; abundance: many; d_gene: TRBD2; j_gene: TRBJ2-3; CDR3nt: TGTGCCACCAGCAGCCGGCTTACTAGCGGGACCTCCACAGATACGCAGTATTTT; CDR3aa: CATSSRLTSGTSTDTQYF
v_gene: TRBV7-6; abundance: NA; d_gene: TRBD2; j_gene: TRBJ2-1; CDR3nt: TGTGCCAGCAGCGTCTTAGCGGGGGGCAATGAGCAGTTCTTC; CDR3aa: CASSVLAGGNEQFF
v_gene: TRBV6-1; abundance: medium-sized; d_gene: TRBD1; j_gene: TRBJ2-1; CDR3nt: TGTGCCAGCAGTGAAAGATTACAAGCAGGGGGAGAGTTCTTC; CDR3aa: CASSERLQAGGEFF
v_gene: TRBV18; abundance: few; d_gene: TRBD1; j_gene: TRBJ1-1; CDR3nt: TGTGCCAGCTCACAACAGGGGAGGAACACTGAAGCTTTCTTT; CDR3aa: CASSQQGRNTEAFF
v_gene: TRBV6-1; abundance: medium-sized; d_gene: NA; j_gene: TRBJ2-1; CDR3nt: TGTGCCAGCAGTGAAAATGACAGGGAGCAGTTCTTC; CDR3aa: CASSENDREQFF
v_gene: TRBV7-9; abundance: few; d_gene: NA; j_gene: TRBJ1-3; CDR3nt: TGTGCCAGCAGCCAAGGGACCACCTCTGGAAACACCATATATTTT; CDR3aa: CASSQGTTSGNTIYF
v_gene: TRBV5-1; abundance: many; d_gene: TRBD2; j_gene: TRBJ2-5; CDR3nt: TGCGCCAGCAGCCGGCGGGGGGACGGGGAGACCCAGTACTTC; CDR3aa: CASSRRGDGETQYF
v_gene: TRBV6-1; abundance: medium-sized; d_gene: TRBD2; j_gene: TRBJ2-2; CDR3nt: TGTGCCAGCAGTGAACTAGCGGGGGGGCCCGGGGAGCTGTTTTTT; CDR3aa: CASSELAGGPGELFF
v_gene: TRBV11-2; abundance: medium-sized; d_gene: TRBD1; j_gene: TRBJ2-7; CDR3nt: TGTGCCAGCAGCTTAGAGTGGGGACAGAACTACGAGCAGTACTTC; CDR3aa: CASSLEWGQNYEQYF
v_gene: TRBV12-3/TRBV12-4; abundance: large; d_gene: NA; j_gene: TRBJ1-3; CDR3nt: TGTGCCAACTGGGAGTGGCCTGGAAACACCATATATTTT; CDR3aa: CANWEWPGNTIYF
v_gene: TRBV7-2; abundance: medium-sized; d_gene: NA; j_gene: TRBJ2-3; CDR3nt: TGTGCCAGCAGCCGAGACACAGATACGCAGTATTTT; CDR3aa: CASSRDTDTQYF
v_gene: TRBV25-1; abundance: medium-sized; d_gene: NA; j_gene: TRBJ1-2; CDR3nt: TGTGCCAGCAGGTTTGGGGGTGGCTACACCTTC; CDR3aa: CASRFGGGYTF
v_gene: TRBV5-1; abundance: medium-sized; d_gene: NA; j_gene: TRBJ2-3; CDR3nt: TGCGCCAGCAGCTTGGGAGGGATAAACACAGATACGCAGTATTTT; CDR3aa: CASSLGGINTDTQYF
v_gene: TRBV12-3/TRBV12-4; abundance: medium-sized; d_gene: NA; j_gene: TRBJ2-3; CDR3nt: TGTGCCAGCAGTTCGCCCGACAGCGTTACGCAGTATTTT; CDR3aa: CASSSPDSVTQYF
v_gene: TRBV7-2; abundance: many; d_gene: TRBD2; j_gene: TRBJ2-3; CDR3nt: TGTGCCAGCAGCCTTGGACTAGATAGGACAGATACGCAGTATTTT; CDR3aa: CASSLGLDRTDTQYF